This TCR beta chain was sequenced in a study of blood T cells in healthy people across ages. Next came a second PCR, run for about 7 to 12 cycles, which used a sample-barcoded 5' primer along with a J-beta primer mix. Each single sample gave us at least 3 million CDR3-containing paired-end reads. TCRdb processed the 5' RACE reads anew with MiXCR; each CDR3 protein has one entry. Altogether 1.8 million or so distinct CDR3 sequences are present, around 42% being singletons, with the ten largest covering more than 20%. Germline loops: CDR1 SGHTA, CDR2 FQGNSA. There are 15 residues in the CDR3. The V and J ends lost 5 bases and 10 bases respectively, with 23 bases between them. Per-sample PBMC isolation yielded at least 7 million cells.

The clonotype originates from a human donor in good health. Input material: blood. The chain links TRBV7-2 to TRBJ1-2; weak D call: TRBD1 (5 bases). This chain's CDR3 is CASSPLQGAENDYTF. Here the CDR3 DNA reads TGTGCCAGCAGCCCCTTACAAGGGGCGGAGAATGACTACACCTTC.